This T cell receptor (beta chain) was sequenced in a study of cytomegalovirus exposure and HLA in healthy donors. The study, taken as a whole, reports: What was likely a sequencing artifact was a cluster of highly shared sequence variants. What a later analysis showed was that several of the most significant clusters appeared linked to common viral pathogens. A later analysis associated 15,000 to 20,000 TCR beta sequences with HLA alleles at a 0.05 false discovery rate. Productive rates of about 87% or about 30% were seen for most TCR beta V segments in an earlier analysis.

This clone came up once. Its antigen is still unknown. PCR employed 60 Vbeta and 13 Jbeta primers. Profiling relied on immunoSEQ multiplex PCR, and the TCRdb table lists in-frame clones only, not all of them. The sample contains around 160,000 clones, approximately 80% of which appear only once. The sample comprised PBMCs. This receptor was identified in a woman aged 40 to 50 in good health and CMV-seropositive.

In DNA, the CDR3 is TGTGCCAGCAGTCTAGCCCGGACTAGCGGACACACAGATACGCAGTATTTT. This codes for CASSLARTSGHTDTQYF. The chain employs TRBV7-2 and TRBJ2-3; TRBD2 aligns across 10 bases. The CDR3 runs 17 residues. Germline V gene lookup returns CDR1 SGHTA and CDR2 FQGNSA. V lost 6 bases to trimming and J lost 2 bases; unmatched junction nucleotides: 11.